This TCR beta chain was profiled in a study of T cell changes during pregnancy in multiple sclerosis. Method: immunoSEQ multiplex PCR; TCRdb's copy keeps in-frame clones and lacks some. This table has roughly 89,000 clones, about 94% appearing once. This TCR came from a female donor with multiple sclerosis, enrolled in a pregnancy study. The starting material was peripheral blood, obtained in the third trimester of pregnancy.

This CDR3 reads CASRRSTSGSAADTQYF. DNA for the CDR3: TGTGCCAGCAGGCGCTCGACTAGCGGGAGTGCGGCAGATACGCAGTATTTT. V usage is TRBV2 and J usage is TRBJ2-3; TRBD2 matches at 12 bases. With 6 bases clipped from V and 4 bases from J, the junction kept 11 bases outside the gene matches. In germline, CDR1 is SNHLY, CDR2 FYNNEI. This CDR3 is built from 17 residues.